The entry below gives a single T cell receptor (beta chain) sequence along with its context. Its binding antigen is unknown. Base qualities are missing; no much larger clone stands one base away. The library was prepared using PCR. At the Johns Hopkins FTIC core, DNA from the cultured CD4+ T cells underwent TCR sequencing with the Oncomine TCR Beta short-read assay. The QIAamp micro DNA kit was used to extract genomic DNA from the cultured CD4+ T cells. The Oncomine TCR Beta libraries from cultured CD4+ T cells were pooled using unique dual indexes and then sequenced on an Illumina iSeq 100. Per the authors' processing: Non-productive sequences were filtered out, and CDR3s that did not start with C, did not end with F or W, or were shorter than 7 amino acids were discarded. The MANAFEST web application was used to identify antigen-specific clonotypes by comparing peptide-stimulated wells against reference wells and other culture wells. For a clone to be called positive, the clone needed an FDR below 0.05, an odds ratio above 5, and a productive frequency above 0.1% in at least two of three replicate wells. A clonotype was classed as cross-reactive if the clonotype showed significant expansion both in SARS-CoV-2 spike wells and in at least one common cold coronavirus spike condition. Levenshtein distances (stringdist) and unrooted phylogenetic trees (ape) in R version 3.6.1 were used to assess CDR3 homology. In-frame beta chains were kept once TCRdb had trimmed the public reads at Q25 with fastp and called clones with MiXCR. Each entry is one CDR3 protein sequence, shown with its most common DNA and genes. What appears here as the V and J calls and clone size reflects TCRdb's work, not the paper's. A total of roughly 15,000 distinct CDR3 sequences appear in this sample, 25% to 30% of them only once. The ten top clones hold 6.5% to 9.5% of the sample.

The treatment or condition label for this specimen denotes: approximately 11-day PBMC culture with coronavirus spike peptide pools or control peptides (ViraFEST assay). The ViraFEST assay was used in the study, in which antigen-specific T cells were expanded with peptide pools and expanded clonotypes were subsequently identified by TCR sequencing. The convalescent patients' positive SARS-CoV-2 PCR tests were from March to December 2020, which was before the Alpha, Beta and Delta variants emerged in the United States. Over 1.5 million PBMCs per well were cultured in IMDM with roughly 5% human AB serum and around 10 IU/ml IL-2, plus 10 ug/ml peptide pools. Half of the culture medium was replaced with fresh IL-2-containing medium on days 3 and 7. After 9 to 11 days of culture, CD4+ T cells were isolated by negative selection with the EasySep CD4+ T cell isolation kit. Ficoll-Paque Plus gradient centrifugation was used to isolate PBMCs from whole blood, and the isolated PBMCs were then either used fresh or cryopreserved at -140C. In general, triplicate wells were set up for every culture condition.

The sample belongs to a study of vaccination and CD4 T cells after COVID-19 (dated 2022 in TCRdb). In the study overall: Every convalescent patient had a positive nasal swab PCR test for SARS-CoV-2, with mild disease in roughly 10 patients and severe disease in one. In the convalescent cohort there were six males and four females, among whom were two Hispanic individuals, seven Caucasians, two Asians and one multiracial person. Each participant got two doses of either the Pfizer-BioNTech BNT162b2 vaccine (n=8) or the Moderna mRNA-1273 vaccine (n=2). Post-COVID blood samples were collected from convalescent patients a median of around 96 days after diagnosis, with a range of roughly 35 to 170 days. Post-vaccine blood samples were obtained a median of around 67 days after the second vaccine dose, with a range of roughly 14 to 241 days. For stimulating the cultures, overlapping spike peptide pools were used, derived from SARS-CoV-2 as well as from the common cold coronaviruses HCoV-NL63, HCoV-OC43 and HCoV-229E. Control cultures received a CEFX viral epitope pool as the positive control, an HIV-1 Nef peptide pool as the negative control, or no peptide. In around nine COVID-19 convalescent patients and several infection-naive healthy vaccine recipients, the spike-specific CD4+ TCR repertoire before mRNA vaccination was compared with the repertoire after mRNA vaccination. What the research found in general, with its limitations: Although the median number of SARS-CoV-2-reactive clonotypes went up from approximately 20 after infection to 38 after vaccination, the increase was not significant. Only a relatively small number of convalescent patients were included in the study, and early timepoints following natural infection were not analyzed. In convalescent patients, a median around 84% of post-vaccine SARS-CoV-2-reactive clones were detected only after vaccination, and vaccine-specific priming was suggested by this finding. Nearly all vaccine-specific clones in convalescent patients (304 of 307) were mono-reactive for SARS-CoV-2 spike rather than cross-reactive with common cold coronaviruses.

Sequencing input: CD4+ T cells from blood, cultured in vitro. The clonotype comes from a human donor who had recovered from COVID-19.

For the CDR3, the sequence is CASSPTGTIKPQHF. The sequence in DNA is TGTGCCAGCAGTCCTACAGGGACAATCAAGCCCCAGCATTTT. Recombination linked TRBV6-1 to TRBJ1-5, with TRBD1 perhaps the D gene, on 6 matching bases. The CDR3 spans 14 residues, from the cysteine through the phenylalanine. Just CDR3 DNA is preserved here, 42 bases in frame from base 1. Trimming removed 5 bases from V and 8 bases from J, leaving 16 bases between the germline ends. As encoded in the germline V gene, CDR1 is MNHNS while CDR2 is SASEGT.